This is a list of T cell receptor beta chains from one sample in a study of blood T cell repertoires in COVID-19. Sequencing used immunoSEQ multiplex PCR; TCRdb keeps in-frame clones, though not all of them. The table lists some 180,000 clones, roughly 81% of them singletons. Sequenced material: peripheral blood. These TCRs come from a middle-aged woman with COVID-19, enrolled during active disease. Both conserved end residues are part of each CDR3. The D gene is left open where the match is weak. The size field is filled for only some rows; it gives once, few, many or a size class.

CDR3 length	V gene	D gene	J gene	clone size	CDR3 DNA	CDR3 protein
21	TRBV6-1	TRBD1	TRBJ1-5	NA	TGTGCCAGCAGTGAAAGGAGCTTCCCGGGACAGGCGACCGGTCACAATCAGCCCCAGCATTTT	CASSERSFPGQATGHNQPQHF
13	TRBV10-2	TRBD2	TRBJ2-7	NA	TGCGCCAGCACCGGCGGGAGCTCCTACGAGCAGTACTTC	CASTGGSSYEQYF
17	TRBV4-2	TRBD2	TRBJ2-1	NA	TGTGCCAGCAGCCCCCGCCGGACTAGCGGGGGGTACAATGAGCAGTTCTTC	CASSPRRTSGGYNEQFF
14	TRBV15	NA	TRBJ1-5	NA	TGTGCCACCAGCAGGAGGGGGGGGAATCAGCCCCAGCATTTT	CATSRRGGNQPQHF
15	TRBV15	TRBD2	TRBJ2-7	NA	TGTGCCACCAGCCCGGTCTCGGGGGGGCTGGGCGAGCAGTACTTC	CATSPVSGGLGEQYF
14	TRBV7-9	NA	TRBJ2-2	NA	TGTGCCAGCAGCTTCCCGGAGAGCACCGGGGAGCTGTTTTTT	CASSFPESTGELFF
13	TRBV15	NA	TRBJ1-2	NA	TGTGCCACCAGCAAACAGACAGGTTCCGGCTACACCTTC	CATSKQTGSGYTF
15	TRBV6-2/TRBV6-3	NA	TRBJ1-2	NA	TGTGCCAGCAGTTCCTGGGTCGGACAGAGCTATGGCTACACCTTC	CASSSWVGQSYGYTF
15	TRBV5-4	TRBD2	TRBJ2-3	NA	TGTGCCAGCAGCTCCCTTGGGGGGGGGACAGATACGCAGTATTTT	CASSSLGGGTDTQYF
15	TRBV10-1	NA	TRBJ2-1	NA	TGCGCCAGCAGTGGACGTCGGACTGCCTACAATGAGCAGTTCTTC	CASSGRRTAYNEQFF
17	TRBV13	TRBD2	TRBJ2-6	NA	TGTGCCAGCAGCCGATCGGGGAGGGGATCCGGGGCCAACGTCCTGACTTTC	CASSRSGRGSGANVLTF
12	TRBV7-9	NA	TRBJ1-1	few	TGTGCCAGCAGCTTAGTCGGCAGGGAAGCTTTCTTT	CASSLVGREAFF
15	TRBV9	TRBD1	TRBJ2-2	NA	TGTGCCAGCAGCGTAGGAGGGGGCTGGGGCGGGGAGCTGTTTTTT	CASSVGGGWGGELFF
19	TRBV19	TRBD2	TRBJ2-1	NA	TGTGCCAGTAGTCCGCAAGGACTAGCGAGCCCCACCTCCTACAATGAGCAGTTCTTC	CASSPQGLASPTSYNEQFF
19	TRBV19	TRBD2	TRBJ2-1	NA	TGTGCCAGTAGTATAGAAAGTTCGGGCATAGCGGGGGGGCTTAATGAGCAGTTCTTC	CASSIESSGIAGGLNEQFF
15	TRBV3-1/TRBV3-2	TRBD2	TRBJ2-5	NA	TGTGCCAGCAGCCTGCGGGGCGGGGGAGAGGGGACCCAGTACTTC	CASSLRGGGEGTQYF
15	TRBV7-3	NA	TRBJ2-1	NA	TGTGCCAGCAGCTTAAACAGGGCTAGAGGGAATGAGCAGTTCTTC	CASSLNRARGNEQFF
15	TRBV5-4	NA	TRBJ1-4	NA	TGTGCCAGCAGCGGATACGGGACACCAAATGAAAAACTGTTTTTT	CASSGYGTPNEKLFF
14	TRBV29-1	TRBD2	TRBJ2-3	NA	TGCAGCGTTGCGGGCGGGAGGGCCCCAGATACGCAGTATTTT	CSVAGGRAPDTQYF
14	TRBV24-1	NA	TRBJ2-3	NA	TGTGCCACCAGTGCGGGCGGGGCTGGAGATACGCAGTATTTT	CATSAGGAGDTQYF
13	TRBV6-5	NA	TRBJ2-1	NA	TGTGCCAGCAGTTATTCAATTGGCATTGGGCAGTTCTTC	CASSYSIGIGQFF
11	TRBV29-1	NA	TRBJ1-2	few	TGCAGCGTCACTTCTAACTATGGCTACACCTTC	CSVTSNYGYTF
11	TRBV20-1	NA	TRBJ2-1	NA	TGCAGTGCCGGGTCTAACAATGAGCAGTTCTTC	CSAGSNNEQFF
12	TRBV3-1/TRBV3-2	NA	TRBJ1-1	few	TGTGCCAGCAGCCAAGGTGGGAGGGAAGCTTTCTTT	CASSQGGREAFF
12	TRBV7-9	NA	TRBJ1-1	once	TGTGCCAGCAGCCGACACGACACTGAAGCTTTCTTT	CASSRHDTEAFF
13	TRBV12-3/TRBV12-4	NA	TRBJ1-1	NA	TGTGCCAGCAGGAACACACCGAACACTGAAGCTTTCTTT	CASRNTPNTEAFF
19	TRBV19	NA	TRBJ2-3	NA	TGTGCCAGTAGTATAGATCTGTCAGGCCGAGGGACTAGCACAGATACGCAGTATTTT	CASSIDLSGRGTSTDTQYF
14	TRBV29-1	NA	TRBJ1-5	NA	TGCAGCGTTTCCCGGGTGCGGGCCAATCAGCCCCAGCATTTT	CSVSRVRANQPQHF
13	TRBV11-2	NA	TRBJ2-7	NA	TGTGCCAGCAGGCCGGGACTTGAGGGAGAGCAGTACTTC	CASRPGLEGEQYF
14	TRBV21-1	NA	TRBJ2-3	NA	TGTGCCAGCAGCAAAGCCCCGCGGGCAGATACGCAGTATTTT	CASSKAPRADTQYF
15	TRBV21-1	NA	TRBJ2-3	NA	TGTGCCAGCAGCAAGGACAGGGGGCACGCAGATACGCAGTATTTT	CASSKDRGHADTQYF
15	TRBV7-3	TRBD1	TRBJ2-1	NA	TGTGCCAGCAGCCCAGCCGGGACAGGTTACAATGAGCAGTTCTTC	CASSPAGTGYNEQFF
13	TRBV28	TRBD1	TRBJ2-5	NA	TGTGCCAGCAGTTACGCGACAGGGGAGACCCAGTACTTC	CASSYATGETQYF
13	TRBV27	TRBD1	TRBJ2-7	NA	TGTGCCAGCAGCGACAGGGGATCCTACGAGCAGTACTTC	CASSDRGSYEQYF
15	TRBV10-3	TRBD1	TRBJ2-1	NA	TGTGCCATGGCAGGGGGCTCAATCTCCTACAATGAGCAGTTCTTC	CAMAGGSISYNEQFF
14	TRBV28	TRBD1	TRBJ1-5	many	TGTGCCAGCAGTTTATTCGGTCGGGGACAGTTCCAGCATTTT	CASSLFGRGQFQHF
12	TRBV3-1/TRBV3-2	NA	TRBJ1-6	NA	TGTGCCAGCAGCCAAGCCGATTCACCCCTCCACTTT	CASSQADSPLHF
16	TRBV7-2	TRBD2	TRBJ2-1	NA	TGTGCCAGCAGCTTACAAGGAACAGCGGGAGTCCGTGAGCAGTTCTTC	CASSLQGTAGVREQFF
13	TRBV29-1	TRBD2	TRBJ2-4	NA	TGCAGCGGGACGGGAGGTTCGCCCAACATTCAGTACTTC	CSGTGGSPNIQYF
13	TRBV2	NA	TRBJ1-5	NA	TGTGCCAGCAGTAGGGGCGTCAATCAGCCCCAGCATTTT	CASSRGVNQPQHF
15	TRBV9	TRBD2	TRBJ2-1	many	TGTGCCAGCAGCGTAGGGGCGGGGGACTACAATGAGCAGTTCTTC	CASSVGAGDYNEQFF
15	TRBV5-1	NA	TRBJ2-6	NA	TGCGCCAGCAGCTACCGGGGTGATGGGGCCAACGTCCTGACTTTC	CASSYRGDGANVLTF
14	TRBV11-2	TRBD1	TRBJ1-2	NA	TGTGCCAGCAGCTACAGGGGGCAAGGGGTCGGCTACACCTTC	CASSYRGQGVGYTF
14	TRBV3-1/TRBV3-2	NA	TRBJ1-1	NA	TGTGCCAGCAGCCATTCGGACAGAGGGACTGAAGCTTTCTTT	CASSHSDRGTEAFF
14	TRBV11-2	NA	TRBJ2-2	NA	TGTGCCAGCAGCTTAATTGGCGGCGCCGGGGAGCTGTTTTTT	CASSLIGGAGELFF
15	TRBV14	NA	TRBJ2-1	NA	TGTGCCAGCAGCCCCGCCCCGAGCTCCTACAATGAGCAGTTCTTC	CASSPAPSSYNEQFF
14	TRBV27	NA	TRBJ2-1	once	TGTGCCAGCAGGTGGGGACTTCACTACAATGAGCAGTTCTTC	CASRWGLHYNEQFF
16	TRBV5-4	TRBD2	TRBJ2-7	NA	TGTGCCAGCAGCTGGGGACTAGCGGGAGGGGGTTACGAGCAGTACTTC	CASSWGLAGGGYEQYF
17	TRBV3-1/TRBV3-2	NA	TRBJ2-3	once	TGTGCCAGCAGCCAAGGTGCGGTCGGGAGTAGCACAGATACGCAGTATTTT	CASSQGAVGSSTDTQYF
15	TRBV11-3	NA	TRBJ2-1	NA	TGTGCCAGCAGCTTAGTGGCAGGATCCTACAATGAGCAGTTCTTC	CASSLVAGSYNEQFF
14	TRBV29-1	TRBD1	TRBJ1-5	NA	TGCAGCGTCCAATTCGACAGGGAGGATCAGCCCCAGCATTTT	CSVQFDREDQPQHF
11	TRBV30	NA	TRBJ1-2	NA	TGTGCCTGGGGGGCCCACTATGGCTACACCTTC	CAWGAHYGYTF
17	TRBV4-1	TRBD1	TRBJ1-3	NA	TGCGCCAGCAGCCAAGATCCCCGGGACAGGGGACGAAACACCATATATTTT	CASSQDPRDRGRNTIYF
15	TRBV19	NA	TRBJ1-5	NA	TGTGCCAGTAGTATAGAAACAGCTAGCAATCAGCCCCAGCATTTT	CASSIETASNQPQHF
15	TRBV6-5	NA	TRBJ1-5	NA	TGTGCCAGCAGACCTTGGGCTTGGGGCAATCAGCCCCAGCATTTT	CASRPWAWGNQPQHF
14	TRBV6-5	NA	TRBJ1-6	few	TGTGCCAGCAGCGTAGACAGCCAAGATTCACCCCTCCACTTT	CASSVDSQDSPLHF
15	TRBV7-9	TRBD2	TRBJ2-4	NA	TGTGCCAGCAGCTCCGGGGGGGTAGTCAAAAACATTCAGTACTTC	CASSSGGVVKNIQYF
10	TRBV2	NA	TRBJ2-7	NA	TGTGCCAGCAGCGGCTACGAGCAGTACTTC	CASSGYEQYF